A single sample is the source of the 24 T cell receptor beta chains below, sequenced in a study of shared clonotypes between healthy human individuals. Produced via immunoSEQ multiplex PCR; TCRdb's table is partial and in-frame only. This sample carries a few million clones, less than 95% of them seen once, and the ten largest clones take approximately 0.4%. The source material was naive CD4+ T cells from PBMCs. Sample subset: CD45RA+ positively selected. Receptors were obtained from a man between 18 and 35 years old in good health. Some clones in this sample may be carry-over from other donors' samples.

This clone came up a few times. The chain is built from TRBV29-1 and TRBJ1-2; D is undetermined. The CDR3 sequence is 13 residues long. Germline CDR1 and CDR2: SQVTM and ANQGSEA. Trimming left V 8 bases short and J 4 bases short, with 17 bases between. The CDR3 sequence: CSSLREGGYGYTF. CDR3 sequence (DNA): TGCAGCTCTCTTAGAGAGGGAGGCTATGGCTACACCTTC.

About this clone: The same CDR3 can be traced to other DNA sequences in this sample. V and J are TRBV2 and TRBJ2-7; no clear D. This CDR3 spans 11 amino acids. Trimming removed 6 bases at V and 5 bases at J, with 8 bases between. Germline V gene data show CDR1 as SNHLY and CDR2 as FYNNEI. The CDR3 DNA follows: TGTGCCAGCAGCGAAACGGACGAGCAGTACTTC. Amino acid sequence: CASSETDEQYF.

The CDR3 nucleotides read TGTGCCAGCGGGAGATCTACAGTGGGGACCTACGAGCAGTACTTC. Its protein product is CASGRSTVGTYEQYF. The gene calls are TRBV28 and TRBJ2-7, with a weak D call TRBD2 (5 bases). The V gene's germline CDR1 is MDHEN and CDR2 SYDVKM. The CDR3 has 15 amino acids. V dropped 8 bases and J dropped 2 bases, with 19 bases sitting between them.

On this clone: Additional DNA sequences in this sample encode the identical CDR3. The chain uses TRBV5-1 and TRBJ1-1; 7 bases fit TRBD1. The CDR3 length is 14 residues. Trimming at V came to 2 bases and at J to 5 bases, leaving 6 bases not matched to a gene. CDR1 and CDR2 from the germline V gene are SGHRS and YFSETQ. CDR3 coding DNA: TGCGCCAGCAGCTTACAGGGGCTGTCTACTGAAGCTTTCTTT. Residues: CASSLQGLSTEAFF.

This chain connects TRBV19 to TRBJ2-4; 8 bases are a match to TRBD2. CDR1 and CDR2 from the germline V gene are LNHDA and SQIVND (reference sequence). The V gene end was trimmed by 6 bases and the J gene end by 0 bases; junction bases not matched to a gene: 1. The CDR3 is made up of 14 amino acids. CDR3 sequence reads: CASSRGGAKNIQYF. CDR3 in DNA: TGTGCCAGTAGCCGGGGGGGAGCCAAAAACATTCAGTACTTC.

The rearrangement uses TRBV10-2 and TRBJ1-5; no firm D call. The germline CDR1 and CDR2 sequences are WSHSY and SAAADI. The CDR3 consists of 13 residues. Between the trimmed V and J ends, which lost 4 bases and 5 bases, there was a span of 9 bases. In DNA, the CDR3 is TGCGCCAGCAGTGTGCAGATCGATCAGCCCCAGCATTTT. This codes for CASSVQIDQPQHF.

V and J are TRBV5-1 and TRBJ2-2; the D is unclear. V lost 1 base and J lost 1, with 11 bases in between. CDR3 length: 16 amino acids. Germline CDR1 reads SGHRS; CDR2 reads YFSETQ. CDR3 amino acids: CASSLLSGQNTGELFF. For the CDR3, the DNA is TGCGCCAGCAGCTTGTTATCAGGTCAGAACACCGGGGAGCTGTTTTTT.

The chain joins TRBV5-4 to TRBJ1-1; the match to TRBD1 covers 9 bases. With V trimmed by 0 bases and J by 13 bases, 7 bases remained unmatched. CDR1 is SGHNT and CDR2 is YYREEE in the germline V gene (reference sequence). CDR3 length: 13 residues. DNA of the CDR3: TGTGCCAGCAGCTTGGGACAGACAGGGGGGGATTTCTTT. Residues: CASSLGQTGGDFF.

This sequence joins TRBV6-5 and TRBJ1-4, with D possibly being TRBD1 (5 bases). This CDR3 has 14 amino acids. The V gene's germline CDR1 is MNHEY and CDR2 SVGAGI. V lost 5 bases, J lost 6 bases, and 13 bases lay in between. The CDR3 DNA reads TGTGCCAGCAGTCGCAGGGTTGACGATGAAAAACTGTTTTTT. Translating gives CASSRRVDDEKLFF.

J is TRBJ1-1 and V is TRBV10-3, with 7 bases aligning to TRBD1. V trimming: 6 bases; J trimming: 5 bases; junction bases outside the gene matches: 9. CDR1 and CDR2 (germline): ENHRY, SYGVKD. This CDR3 spans 14 amino acids. The CDR3 region is CAIRALTGATEAFF. The CDR3 region has the DNA TGTGCCATCAGAGCCCTTACAGGGGCTACTGAAGCTTTCTTT.

The CDR3 region is CASRRAGGVNYGYTF. CDR3 nucleotides: TGTGCCAGTAGACGGGCAGGGGGAGTTAACTATGGCTACACCTTC. V and J are TRBV19 and TRBJ1-2; 7 nucleotides match TRBD1. Looked up from germline, CDR1 is LNHDA and CDR2 is SQIVND (reference sequence). The J segment lost 1 base and the V segment lost 6 bases, leaving 8 bases of the junction unmatched. The CDR3 loop spans 15 amino acids.

V usage is TRBV7-8 and J usage is TRBJ2-7; D unclear. CDR3 length: 15 amino acids. With 2 bases removed from V and 0 bases from J, the gap between germline ends came to 11 bases. CDR1 is SGHVS, CDR2 FQNEAQ, per germline. CDR3 in amino acids: CASSLIESRSYEQYF. CDR3 coding DNA: TGTGCCAGCAGCTTAATCGAGAGCCGCTCCTACGAGCAGTACTTC.

This clone showed up just a few times. This chain connects TRBV5-6 to TRBJ2-7, with TRBD2 identical over 9 bases. This CDR3 region has 15 residues. Germline V gene sequence: CDR1 SGHDT, CDR2 YYEEEE. Unmatched junction bases numbered 12, after V lost 3 bases and J lost 8 bases. The CDR3 bases are TGTGCCAGCAGCTCGAAGGGTCTAGCGGGGTGGAAGCAGTACTTC. This sequence encodes CASSSKGLAGWKQYF.

There are a few counts of this clone. This sequence joins TRBV15 and TRBJ1-2; D unresolved. The germline V and J ends were trimmed by 3 bases and 5 bases, with 16 bases remaining between them. The CDR3 runs to 15 residues. Germline V gene data show CDR1 as LNHNV and CDR2 as YYDKDF (reference sequence). CDR3 amino acids: CATSSKLSGFYGYTF. CDR3 bases: TGTGCCACCAGCAGTAAGCTCTCTGGCTTTTATGGCTACACCTTC.

The genes are TRBV18 and TRBJ2-3, with 8 positions matching TRBD2. Germline V CDR1 and CDR2: KGHSH, LQKENI. V gave up 3 bases and J gave up 5 bases; unmatched junction bases: 16. This CDR3 comprises 18 residues. CDR3 nucleotide sequence: TGTGCCAGCTCACCGGTTTTTCGGCGGACTAGCAGTGTAGATACGCAGTATTTT. Translated: CASSPVFRRTSSVDTQYF. Combining the CDR3 with reference TRBV18 and TRBJ2-3 gives the whole variable domain NAGVMQNPRHLVRRRGQEARLRCSPMKGHSHVYWYRQLPEEGLKFMVYLQKENIIDESGMPKERFSAEFPKEGPSILRIQQVVRGDSAAYFCASSPVFRRTSSVDTQYFGPGTRLTVL.

V is TRBV5-1 and J is TRBJ1-4; D perhaps matches TRBD1 (5 bases). Germline V gives CDR1 SGHRS, CDR2 YFSETQ. CDR3 length: 13 amino acids. V dropped 0 bases and J dropped 12 bases, with 12 bases sitting between them. CDR3 in amino acids: CASSLVGRGELFF. CDR3 DNA: TGCGCCAGCAGCTTGGTTGGCCGGGGGGAACTGTTTTTT.

Here the CDR3 DNA reads TGTGCCAGCAGTTATAACACCGGGGAGCTGTTTTTT. Amino acid sequence: CASSYNTGELFF. This sequence joins TRBV7-3 and TRBJ2-2, with D unresolved. The CDR3 has 12 amino acids. V was shortened by 6 bases and J by 2 bases, with 4 bases between the two germline ends. CDR1 SGHTA and CDR2 FQGTGA come from the germline V gene.

The chain combines TRBV28 with TRBJ2-7; 8 bases are a match to TRBD1. Germline V CDR1 and CDR2: MDHEN, SYDVKM. The trim removed 3 bases at V and 1 base at J, leaving 8 bases unmatched. This CDR3 region has 16 residues. The CDR3 nucleotides are TGTGCCAGCAGTTTGCAGGGGGCTTCGTTGTCCTACGAGCAGTACTTC. Its protein product is CASSLQGASLSYEQYF.

This clone occurred once. The chain couples TRBV6-5 to TRBJ1-2; TRBD1 matches at 9 bases. J gave up 5 bases and V 7 bases, and 5 bases lay outside the gene matches. Looked up from germline, CDR1 is MNHEY and CDR2 is SVGAGI. CDR3 size: 13 residues. This CDR3 is CASNRGRGYGYTF. As DNA, the CDR3 is TGTGCCAGCAACAGGGGGCGAGGGTATGGCTACACCTTC.

This clone has just one count. This rearrangement joins TRBV11-2 to TRBJ2-7; no clear D. CDR3 size: 15 residues. From germline, CDR1 is SGHAT and CDR2 FQNNGV. V lost 1 base and J lost 2, with 12 bases in between. CDR3 coding DNA: TGTGCCAGCAGCTTAGGACGGATCCTAACCTACGAGCAGTACTTC. It specifies CASSLGRILTYEQYF.

As for this clone: Other nucleotide sequences from this sample produce the same CDR3. The chain is built from TRBV18 and TRBJ2-3, with 7 positions matching TRBD1. Germline trimming cut 6 bases from V and 2 bases from J; bases unmatched to any gene: 5. The CDR3 runs 14 residues. The germline V gene encodes CDR1 KGHSH and CDR2 LQKENI. CDR3 sequence reads: CASSPTGSTDTQYF. For the CDR3, the DNA is TGTGCCAGCTCCCCGACAGGGTCCACAGATACGCAGTATTTT.

J is TRBJ2-7 and V is TRBV25-1, with TRBD2 matching 8 bases. The ends lost 2 bases at V and 4 bases at J; junction bases unmatched: 7. The CDR3 totals 15 residues. Germline V gene data show CDR1 as MGHDK and CDR2 as SYGVNS. CDR3 sequence reads: CASSERSGSPYEQYF. In nucleotides, the CDR3 is TGTGCCAGCAGTGAAAGGAGCGGGAGTCCTTACGAGCAGTACTTC.

The chain recombines TRBV18 with TRBJ1-4, with 10 bases identical to TRBD1. The CDR3 runs to 14 residues. V lost 3 bases to trimming and J lost 8 bases; unmatched junction nucleotides: 3. Per germline, CDR1 KGHSH and CDR2 LQKENI. The DNA for the CDR3 is TGTGCCAGCTCACCGCGACAGGGGGCGGAAAAACTGTTTTTT. Translation: CASSPRQGAEKLFF.

This clone has only a few counts. V and J are TRBV28 and TRBJ1-2; 7 nucleotides agree with TRBD1. The length of the CDR3 is 12 residues. Germline V gene lookup returns CDR1 MDHEN and CDR2 SYDVKM. Losses at the gene ends were 1 base for V and 14 bases for J; bases not matched to a gene: 7. CDR3 in amino acids: CASSLSRDSLTF. The CDR3 nucleotides are TGTGCCAGCAGTTTATCCCGGGACAGTTTAACCTTC.